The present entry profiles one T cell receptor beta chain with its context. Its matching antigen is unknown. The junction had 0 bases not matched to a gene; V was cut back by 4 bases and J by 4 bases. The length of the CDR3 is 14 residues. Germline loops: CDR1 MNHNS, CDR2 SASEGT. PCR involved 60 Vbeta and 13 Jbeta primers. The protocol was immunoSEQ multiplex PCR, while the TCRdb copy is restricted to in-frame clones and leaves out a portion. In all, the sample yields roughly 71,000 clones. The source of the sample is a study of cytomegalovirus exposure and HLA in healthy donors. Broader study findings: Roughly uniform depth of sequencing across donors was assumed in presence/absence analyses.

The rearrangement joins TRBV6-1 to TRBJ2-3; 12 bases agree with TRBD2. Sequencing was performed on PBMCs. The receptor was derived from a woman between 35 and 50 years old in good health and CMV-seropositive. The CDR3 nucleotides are TGTGCCAGCAGTGGACTAGCGGGAGCAGATACGCAGTATTTT. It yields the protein CASSGLAGADTQYF.